The following is a TCR beta chain sequence with its context. Its antigen is unknown. Trimming stripped 2 bases from V and 4 bases from J, with 7 bases between. The CDR3 totals 13 residues. CDR1 is MGHDK and CDR2 is SYGVNS in the germline V gene. This entry comes from a study of vaccination effects on CD4 cells after COVID-19. Study-wide context: A few convalescent patients were sampled both early and late post-vaccination. Regarding the study as a whole: Late post-vaccination samples showed marked contraction of infection- and vaccine-induced clones.

Sequenced by immunoSEQ multiplex PCR; TCRdb stores in-frame clones only, minus some. The table includes around 15,000 clones, about 74% detected once. ViraFEST used viral peptide pools to expand antigen-specific CD4+ T cells before sequencing. Researchers isolated CD4+ T cells once approximately 10 days of culture had elapsed. It was between March and December 2020 that the person had a SARS-CoV-2 infection confirmed by PCR. All participants had two doses of either the BNT162b2 or mRNA-1273 vaccine. Each well held two million PBMC cultured with about 10 ug/ml peptides and 7.5 to 10 IU/ml IL-2. At days 3 and 7, half of the medium was exchanged for IL-2 medium.

The rearrangement uses TRBV25-1 and TRBJ2-3; D is perhaps TRBD1 or TRBD2 (5 bases each). Sequencing used CD4+ T cells from PBMCs cultured with HCoV-NL63 spike peptides, obtained after COVID-19 vaccination. This receptor was taken from a human donor who had a prior SARS-CoV-2 infection. The CDR3 DNA follows: TGTGCCAGCAGTGAAGGGGGACCAGATACGCAGTATTTT. Its translation: CASSEGGPDTQYF.